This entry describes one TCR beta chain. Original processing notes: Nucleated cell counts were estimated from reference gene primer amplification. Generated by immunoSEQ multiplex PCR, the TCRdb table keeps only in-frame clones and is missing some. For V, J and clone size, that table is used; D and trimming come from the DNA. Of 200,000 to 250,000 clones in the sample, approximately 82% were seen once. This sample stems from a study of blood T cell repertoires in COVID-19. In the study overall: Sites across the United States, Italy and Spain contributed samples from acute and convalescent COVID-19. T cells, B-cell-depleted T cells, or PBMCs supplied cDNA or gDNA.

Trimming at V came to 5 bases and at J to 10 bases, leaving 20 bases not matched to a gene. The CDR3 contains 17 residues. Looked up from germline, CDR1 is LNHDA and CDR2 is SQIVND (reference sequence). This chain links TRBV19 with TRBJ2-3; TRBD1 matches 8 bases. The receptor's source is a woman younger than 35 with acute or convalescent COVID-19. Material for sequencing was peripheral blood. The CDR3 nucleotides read TGTGCCAGTAGTCCCTTGACTGGGGCAGGGGGCCAGCAAGCGCAGTATTTT. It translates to CASSPLTGAGGQQAQYF.